This entry describes one T cell receptor beta chain. What it binds is unknown. The record originates from a study of cytomegalovirus exposure and HLA in healthy donors. Study conclusions and caveats: Previous analysis showed most TCR beta V segments were productive about 87% or about 30% of the time.

The PCR used 60 Vbeta and 13 Jbeta primers. The protocol was immunoSEQ multiplex PCR, while the TCRdb copy is restricted to in-frame clones and leaves out a portion. The sample yields 150,000 to 200,000 clones, 60% to 80% seen once. Donors sampled were nominally healthy, though unrecorded immune exposures were likely. Sequencing was done on a sample of PBMCs. The TCR originated in a man aged 35-49 years in good health and CMV-seronegative.

CDR3 nucleotide sequence: TGTGCCAGCATGGGACAGGGGGCGAATGGCTACACCTTC. Translating gives CASMGQGANGYTF. This chain links TRBV25-1 with TRBJ1-2; TRBD1 agrees at 12 bases. Germline CDR1 reads MGHDK; CDR2 reads SYGVNS. The CDR3 covers 13 residues. The V and J ends lost 7 bases and 6 bases, in that order; junction bases with no gene match: 3.